The 20 T cell receptor beta chains below were found in one sample sequenced in a study of cytotoxic CD8 clonotypes in ibrutinib-treated CLL (dated by TCRdb to about 2021). Libraries were constructed by the immunoSEQ multiplex PCR assay. TCRdb re-hosts the immuneACCESS table, in-frame sequences only. Its copies lack some clones; in the studies checked, an unresolved V gene accounts for under half of them, and the cause for the rest is not known. Counted in this sample were fewer than 20,000 clones; approximately 64% of them appeared once. Roughly 25% of the sample lies in the top ten. Per the publication, the time point label means: 12 months on ibrutinib. This specimen consisted of PBMCs, obtained after 12 months of ibrutinib treatment. The source of these receptors is a human donor with chronic lymphocytic leukemia.

V gene TRBV28 combines with J gene TRBJ2-5; D is possibly TRBD1 (6 bases). The CDR3 covers 13 residues. Germline CDR1 and CDR2: MDHEN and SYDVKM. Trimming left V 6 bases short and J 3 bases short, with 11 bases between. The CDR3: CASRNRVEETQYF. CDR3 DNA sequence: TGTGCCAGCAGGAACAGGGTAGAAGAGACCCAGTACTTC.

This sequence joins TRBV19 and TRBJ1-5; TRBD1 matches at 7 bases. This CDR3 has 14 amino acids. The germline gives CDR1 LNHDA, CDR2 SQIVND (reference sequence). Trimming at V came to 6 bases and at J to 0 bases, leaving 2 bases not matched to a gene. CDR3 DNA: TGTGCCAGTAGGGGACAGTATAGCAATCAGCCCCAGCATTTT. Translated: CASRGQYSNQPQHF. Based on the CDR3 plus reference TRBV19 and TRBJ1-5, the full variable domain is DGGITQSPKYLFRKEGQNVTLSCEQNLNHDAMYWYRQDPGQGLRLIYYSQIVNDFQKGDIAEGYSVSREKKESFPLTVTSAQKNPTAFYLCASRGQYSNQPQHFGDGTRLSIL.

This clone was seen a few times. This rearrangement joins TRBV19 to TRBJ1-1; D gene ambiguous. This CDR3 is built from 13 residues. V dropped 1 base and J dropped 1 base, with 4 bases sitting between them. Germline V lookup: CDR1 LNHDA, CDR2 SQIVND (reference sequence). The CDR3 DNA reads as TGTGCCAGTAGTATAGTCGAGAACACTGAAGCTTTCTTT. It is translated as CASSIVENTEAFF.

Worth noting for this clone: The sample has other DNA sequences that encode this CDR3 too. V usage is TRBV9 and J usage is TRBJ2-3; D gene uncertain. CDR3 length: 13 residues. With 0 bases removed from V and 5 bases from J, the gap between germline ends came to 7 bases. The germline V gene has CDR1 SGDLS and CDR2 YYNGEE. CDR3 residues: CASSVDVEDTQYF. The CDR3, as DNA: TGTGCCAGCAGCGTAGATGTTGAAGATACGCAGTATTTT.

This clone was counted only a few times. This chain joins TRBV18 and TRBJ2-2; 9 bases line up with TRBD1. V was clipped by 3 bases and J by 5 bases; unmatched bases: 7. The germline V gene encodes CDR1 KGHSH and CDR2 LQKENI. There are 16 residues in the CDR3. CDR3 region: CASSPPQGADTGELFF. CDR3 nucleotides: TGTGCCAGCTCACCCCCACAGGGGGCAGATACCGGGGAGCTGTTTTTT. Complete variable domain (other parts from reference TRBV18 and TRBJ2-2): NAGVMQNPRHLVRRRGQEARLRCSPMKGHSHVYWYRQLPEEGLKFMVYLQKENIIDESGMPKERFSAEFPKEGPSILRIQQVVRGDSAAYFCASSPPQGADTGELFFGEGSRLTVL.

DNA for the CDR3: TGTGCAAGTCGCTTATCTTTAAGGACGCGGTGCAATGAGCAGTTCTTC. Its translation: CASRLSLRTRCNEQFF. The chain links TRBV12-2 to TRBJ2-1. TRBV12-2 is listed as a pseudogene. The CDR3 loop spans 16 amino acids.

The chain employs TRBV29-1 and TRBJ2-1, with D hard to call. V dropped 1 base and J dropped 2 bases, with 6 bases sitting between them. Germline lookup yields CDR1 SQVTM and CDR2 ANQGSEA. The CDR3 length is 13 residues. CDR3 sequence reads: CSVEGHTYNEQFF. DNA for the CDR3: TGCAGCGTTGAAGGTCATACCTACAATGAGCAGTTCTTC.

This clone has a single count. J is TRBJ2-7 and V is TRBV5-8; D possibly corresponds to TRBD2 (5 bases). The germline gives CDR1 SGHTS, CDR2 YDEGEE. V was trimmed by 0 bases and J by 3 bases, leaving 13 bases between them. The CDR3 length is 15 residues. The DNA of the CDR3 is TGTGCCAGCAGCTTGGCCGGCCGAGCGGACTACGAGCAGTACTTC. Translation: CASSLAGRADYEQYF.

The chain couples TRBV7-9 to TRBJ1-4; a possible D gene is TRBD1 (5 bases). V shed 5 bases and J shed 8 bases, with 15 bases lying between them. The CDR3 is 14 amino acids. CDR1 SEHNR and CDR2 FQNEAQ come from the germline V gene (reference sequence). For the CDR3, the DNA is TGTGCCAGCAGCCCAGGACGGCAGGGAGAAAAACTGTTTTTT. Encoded protein: CASSPGRQGEKLFF.

The genes are TRBV6-1 and TRBJ1-1; D not certain. CDR1 is MNHNS, CDR2 SASEGT, per germline. Between the trimmed V and J ends, which lost 0 bases and 10 bases, there was a span of 9 bases. The CDR3 spans 12 residues. The CDR3 region has the DNA TGTGCCAGCAGTGAAGCAGGGAGGCGAGCTTTCTTT. This codes for CASSEAGRRAFF.

The chain carries TRBV28 and TRBJ1-1, with a possible D match to TRBD1 (6 bases). Germline loops: CDR1 MDHEN, CDR2 SYDVKM. Trimming stripped 7 bases from V and 3 bases from J, with 12 bases between. CDR3 length equals 13 residues. CDR3 nucleotides: TGTGCCAGCACCGTAAGGGGGGACACTGAAGCTTTCTTT. Translating it yields CASTVRGDTEAFF.

The gene calls are TRBV4-1 and TRBJ2-3, with D perhaps matching TRBD2 (5 bases). The V gene lost 1 base and the J gene lost 4 bases, with 9 bases spanning the gap. CDR3 size: 14 residues. Germline lookup yields CDR1 MGHRA and CDR2 YSYEKL. Written as DNA, the CDR3 is TGCGCCAGCAGCCAAGGCCGGACTTCAGATACGCAGTATTTT. It encodes CASSQGRTSDTQYF.

The gene calls are TRBV6-6 and TRBJ2-5, with 9 bases aligning to TRBD1. The CDR3 length is 15 residues. Trimming removed 2 bases from V and 6 bases from J; junction bases left unmatched: 7. Germline loops: CDR1 MNHNY, CDR2 SVGAGI (reference sequence). CDR3 protein: CASSYTTGTGQTQYF. The CDR3 DNA reads as TGTGCCAGCAGTTACACCACCGGGACAGGGCAGACCCAGTACTTC.

This clone was observed a handful of times. V is TRBV7-2 and J is TRBJ1-4; 7 bases map to TRBD1. The CDR3 has 14 amino acids. The V gene's germline CDR1 is SGHTA and CDR2 FQGNSA. Trimming took 5 bases from V and 4 from J; bases not matched to a gene: 4. The CDR3 reads CASSRGQFNEKLFF. The CDR3 DNA follows: TGTGCCAGCAGCCGGGGACAGTTTAATGAAAAACTGTTTTTT.

The CDR3 DNA reads TGTGCCAGCAGCGGGACGTACCAAGAGACCCAGTACTTC. It codes for CASSGTYQETQYF. This chain joins TRBV5-4 and TRBJ2-5; D is perhaps TRBD1 or TRBD2 (5 bases each). The germline V gene encodes CDR1 SGHNT and CDR2 YYREEE (reference sequence). Trimming left V 4 bases short and J 0 bases short, with 7 bases between. The CDR3 loop spans 13 amino acids.

The gene calls are TRBV27 and TRBJ2-7; D remains ambiguous. This CDR3 has 13 amino acids. Germline V gives CDR1 MNHEY, CDR2 SMNVEV (reference sequence). The V gene lost 5 bases and the J gene lost 5 bases, with 13 bases spanning the gap. In nucleotides, the CDR3 is TGTGCCAGCAGTCTTATTGAGGCGGACGAGCAGTACTTC. Its translation: CASSLIEADEQYF.

The chain is built from TRBV6-1 and TRBJ2-5; TRBD2 agrees at 10 bases. The CDR3 has 15 residues. V lost 5 bases and J lost 5; bases outside the gene matches: 8. Germline assignment: CDR1 MNHNS and CDR2 SASEGT. The CDR3 loop reads CASSPSGGSLETQYF. The CDR3 DNA is TGTGCCAGCAGTCCTAGCGGGGGCTCCCTTGAGACCCAGTACTTC.

V usage is TRBV6-1 and J usage is TRBJ1-3, with a possible D match to TRBD1 (5 bases). The CDR3 is 13 residues long. V lost 3 bases to trimming and J lost 4 bases, with 7 bases between them. Germline V CDR1 and CDR2: MNHNS, SASEGT. CDR3 DNA sequence: TGTGCCAGCAGTGAGCAGGGAGGAAACACCATATATTTT. It specifies CASSEQGGNTIYF.

The chain uses TRBV7-8 and TRBJ2-2; the D gene is possibly TRBD1 (6 bases). Per the germline V gene, CDR1 is SGHVS and CDR2 is FQNEAQ. Trimming removed 4 bases at V and 6 bases at J, with 21 bases between. There are 17 residues in the CDR3. Here the CDR3 reads CASSYNWGQKVAGELFF. The DNA for the CDR3 is TGTGCCAGCAGCTATAATTGGGGGCAAAAAGTCGCCGGGGAGCTGTTTTTT.

V gene TRBV11-3 combines with J gene TRBJ2-1; 7 nucleotides line up with TRBD1. The V gene's germline CDR1 is SGHNT and CDR2 YENEEA. V trimming: 1 base; J trimming: 2 bases; junction bases outside the gene matches: 8. The CDR3 runs to 17 residues. The CDR3 DNA sequence: TGTGCCAGCAGCTTAGGTTCCGGACAGGAAACCTACAATGAGCAGTTCTTC. It yields the protein CASSLGSGQETYNEQFF.